This entry lists 23 T cell receptor beta chains sequenced from one sample in a study of T cells in Graves' hyperthyroidism and ophthalmopathy. Authors of the study amplified TCR beta CDR3 regions from RNA transcripts. The TCR CDR3 was amplified in a first-round RT-PCR using the HTBI primer set. TCRdb reprocessed the multiplex PCR reads with MiXCR, giving one entry per CDR3 protein. The sample lists 530,000 or so distinct CDR3 sequences, 46% occurring once. The material sequenced was peripheral blood or thyroid tissue (not recorded which). All receptors come from a woman under 30 with Graves' hyperthyroidism.

Remarks on this clonotype: Given a much more abundant clone one base away, this may be a read error. The chain combines TRBV11-2 with TRBJ1-3; D ambiguous. The CDR3 runs 16 residues. V was clipped by 8 bases and J by 7 bases, with 24 bases between them. Germline values: CDR1 SGHAT, CDR2 FQNNGV. The CDR3 is CASGPRRKVPYNTIYF. The CDR3 DNA reads as TGTGCCAGCGGCCCCCGTCGTAAAGTGCCATATAACACCATATATTTT.

In its sample, this clonotype was seen once. Mismatch with germline at one junction end may stem from a read error. This chain links TRBV5-5 with TRBJ2-5; D gene ambiguous. The germline V gene encodes CDR1 SGHKS and CDR2 YYEKEE (reference sequence). There are 13 residues in the CDR3. The CDR3 loop is CACSLAMGETQYF. The CDR3 DNA reads TGTGCCTGCAGCTTGGCCATGGGCGAGACCCAGTACTTC.

Points on this clonotype: A read error may produce the germline difference seen at one junction end. For the CDR3, the DNA is TGCGCCAGCAGCTCCCGTGTCGTGTGGGTACCAACTAATGAAAAACTGTTTTTC. Translated: CASSSRVVWVPTNEKLFF. The V call is TRBV5-1, the J call TRBJ1-4; D is uncertain. CDR3 length: 18 amino acids. CDR1 and CDR2 (germline): SGHRS, YFSETQ.

Ten or more counts support this clonotype. The gene calls are TRBV27 and TRBJ2-7, with 7 positions matching TRBD2. Germline loops: CDR1 MNHEY, CDR2 SMNVEV (reference sequence). The length of the CDR3 is 14 residues. V shed 3 bases and J 1 base; nucleotides not matched to a gene: 3. In nucleotides, the CDR3 is TGTGCCAGCAGTTTCCTAGCGGATTCCTACGAGCAGTACTTC. Protein: CASSFLADSYEQYF.

This clonotype was counted at least ten times. V usage is TRBV15 and J usage is TRBJ1-1; D is ambiguous. Germline assignment: CDR1 LNHNV and CDR2 YYDKDF (reference sequence). The CDR3 consists of 14 residues. Trimming removed 0 bases from V and 3 bases from J, with 8 bases in between. The CDR3 region is CATSRDRSDTEAFF. The CDR3 nucleotides are TGTGCCACCAGCAGAGACAGGTCGGACACTGAAGCTTTCTTT.

This clonotype was seen a single time. This may come from a read error, since a much larger clone is one base off. The V call is TRBV20-1, the J call TRBJ1-6, with 7 bases that match TRBD1. This CDR3 is built from 13 residues. Per germline, CDR1 DFQATT and CDR2 SNEGSKA (reference sequence). After removal of 3 bases from V and 11 bases from J, the junction contained 7 bases not matched to a gene. CDR3 coding DNA: TGCAGTGCTAGGGGACAGCTCAATCCACCCCTCCACTTT. It is translated as CSARGQLNPPLHF.

In its sample, this clonotype was seen many times. The chain joins TRBV6-1 to TRBJ2-7; D gene unclear. The CDR3 loop spans 12 amino acids. Germline CDR1 is MNHNS and CDR2 is SASEGT. The V gene lost 4 bases and the J gene lost 2 bases, with 6 bases spanning the gap. The CDR3 loop is CASSGQTYEQYF. CDR3 in DNA: TGTGCCAGCAGTGGCCAGACCTACGAGCAGTACTTC.

This clonotype has only a few counts. This chain uses TRBV5-1 with TRBJ2-7, with 11 bases matching TRBD2. The J call is uncertain, as TRBJ2-1 better fits the DNA end. Germline values: CDR1 SGHRS, CDR2 YFSETQ. This CDR3 contains 15 residues. In DNA form, the CDR3 reads TGCGCCAGCAGCATACTAGCGGGAGATGGGAATGAGCAGTTCTTC. This codes for CASSILAGDGNEQFF.

The rearrangement links TRBV29-1 to TRBJ1-6; tentatively, D is TRBD1 (6 bases). Trimming removed 8 bases at V and 3 bases at J, with 14 bases between. The CDR3 is 14 amino acids. Germline CDR1 is SQVTM and CDR2 is ANQGSEA. CDR3 sequence reads: CSSFLDSYNSPLHF. Here the CDR3 DNA reads TGCAGCAGCTTCTTGGACAGCTATAATTCACCCCTCCACTTT. Combining the CDR3 with reference TRBV29-1 and TRBJ1-6 gives the whole variable domain SAVISQKPSRDICQRGTSLTIQCQVDSQVTMMFWYRQQPGQSLTLIATANQGSEATYESGFVIDKFPISRPNLTFSTLTVSNMSPEDSSIYLCSSFLDSYNSPLHFGNGTRLTVT.

This clonotype was observed at least ten times. CDR3 protein: CASSLGVGEQYF. The DNA of the CDR3 is TGTGCCAGCAGCTTAGGGGTTGGCGAGCAGTACTTC. The chain uses TRBV7-9 and TRBJ2-7; D ambiguous. This CDR3 spans 12 amino acids. The germline V gene encodes CDR1 SEHNR and CDR2 FQNEAQ (reference sequence). Trimming took off 1 base at V and 6 bases at J, with 7 bases between the two ends.

A word on this clonotype: A much more abundant neighbour one base away suggests this may be a read error. The chain carries TRBV10-3 and TRBJ2-7; 11 nucleotides align to TRBD2. The junction had 8 bases not matched to a gene; V was cut back by 4 bases and J by 3 bases. This CDR3 contains 16 residues. The germline V gene encodes CDR1 ENHRY and CDR2 SYGVKD. The CDR3 is CAISGLAGGPIYEQYF. Here the CDR3 DNA reads TGTGCCATCAGTGGGTTAGCGGGAGGGCCCATCTACGAGCAGTACTTC.

This clonotype was counted ten times or more. The gene calls are TRBV11-2 and TRBJ2-7, with D perhaps TRBD2 (6 bases). Germline V CDR1 and CDR2: SGHAT, FQNNGV. V dropped 1 base and J dropped 2 bases, with 9 bases sitting between them. The CDR3 is made up of 14 amino acids. The CDR3 loop is CASSLAGETYEQYF. CDR3 in DNA: TGTGCCAGCAGCTTAGCGGGAGAGACCTACGAGCAGTACTTC.

This clonotype was recorded at least ten times. The chain uses TRBV12-5 and TRBJ2-2; no clear D gene. V was trimmed by 6 bases and J by 2 bases, leaving 1 base between them. The CDR3 is made up of 11 amino acids. The germline CDR1 and CDR2 sequences are LGHNT and FRNRAP. CDR3 nucleotides: TGTGCTAGTGGAAACACCGGGGAGCTGTTTTTT. Amino acid sequence: CASGNTGELFF.

This clonotype has a count of ten or more. The rearrangement uses TRBV25-1 and TRBJ1-1; D is undetermined. This CDR3 is built from 11 residues. Trimming stripped 4 bases from V and 8 bases from J, with 8 bases between. The germline V gene has CDR1 MGHDK and CDR2 SYGVNS. CDR3 DNA: TGTGCCAGCAGTGTAACCTCCGAAGCTTTCTTT. Its protein is CASSVTSEAFF.

This clonotype was found a few times. The chain recombines TRBV30 with TRBJ2-5, with 9 nucleotides matching TRBD2. This CDR3 has 16 amino acids. From germline, CDR1 is GTSNPN and CDR2 SVGIG (reference sequence). With 2 bases clipped from V and 4 bases from J, the junction kept 11 bases outside the gene matches. CDR3 amino acids: CAWSSPGGRGLETQYF. Written as DNA, the CDR3 is TGTGCCTGGAGTTCCCCCGGCGGGAGGGGGTTAGAGACCCAGTACTTC.

The table lists this clonotype with many counts. The chain uses TRBV5-1 and TRBJ1-1; D gene ambiguous. From germline, CDR1 is SGHRS and CDR2 YFSETQ. V gave up 5 bases and J gave up 6 bases, with 14 bases separating them. The CDR3 spans 13 residues. The DNA for the CDR3 is TGCGCCAGCAGAGTGTCGGGGAGCGCTGAAGCTTTCTTT. Protein: CASRVSGSAEAFF.

V and J are TRBV18 and TRBJ1-3; D is uncertain. Trimming left V 1 base short and J 0 bases short, with 7 bases between. The CDR3 runs 15 residues. Germline loops: CDR1 KGHSH, CDR2 LQKENI. The CDR3 sequence: CASSPLPISGNTIYF. CDR3 in DNA: TGTGCCAGCTCACCACTACCTATCTCTGGAAACACCATATATTTT.

Worth noting for this clonotype: It may be a read error: a sequence one base away is much more abundant. This chain joins TRBV12-3 or TRBV12-4 and TRBJ1-1; D is possibly TRBD1 (5 bases). This CDR3 region has 12 residues. V was shortened by 1 base and J by 11 bases, with 11 bases between the two germline ends. CDR3 in amino acids: CASSLEARDAFF. CDR3 DNA sequence: TGTGCCAGCAGTTTAGAGGCCAGGGACGCTTTCTTT.

The rearrangement links TRBV7-3 to TRBJ2-5; D uncertain. This CDR3 contains 12 residues. Germline CDR1 and CDR2: SGHTA and FQGTGA. V was cut by 5 bases and J by 9 bases, with 13 bases left in between. CDR3 sequence reads: CASSQLGSPQYF. The CDR3 bases are TGTGCCAGCAGCCAGCTGGGCAGTCCCCAGTACTTC.

Concerning this clonotype itself: A much larger clone lies a single base off, so this may be a read error. This chain links TRBV2 with TRBJ2-2, with 8 bases lining up with TRBD1. The CDR3 extends over 17 amino acids. Germline V gene sequence: CDR1 SNHLY, CDR2 FYNNEI. The chain's CDR3 is CASSVAPGGDGTGELLF. Here the CDR3 DNA reads TGTGCCAGCAGCGTAGCTCCAGGGGGCGATGGGACCGGGGAGCTGCTTTTT.

In its sample, this clonotype was seen many times. The chain employs TRBV29-1 and TRBJ2-2, with D uncertain. Between the trimmed V and J ends, which lost 1 base and 2 bases, there was a span of 8 bases. The germline CDR1 and CDR2 sequences are SQVTM and ANQGSEA. CDR3 length: 14 amino acids. The CDR3 DNA reads TGCAGCGTTGAAGGGCAGATTAACACCGGGGAGCTGTTTTTT. This encodes CSVEGQINTGELFF.

In its sample, this clonotype was seen many times. V gene TRBV2 combines with J gene TRBJ2-7; 7 bases agree with TRBD1. The length of the CDR3 is 13 residues. V gave up 6 bases and J gave up 0 bases; unmatched junction bases: 2. Germline-derived CDR1 and CDR2 are SNHLY and FYNNEI. The CDR3, as DNA: TGTGCCAGCAGGGACAGGAGCTCCTACGAGCAGTACTTC. Translated: CASRDRSSYEQYF.

Ten or more counts support this clonotype. This chain joins TRBV5-1 and TRBJ2-7; 14 nucleotides align to TRBD2. Germline CDR1 SGHRS, CDR2 YFSETQ. The CDR3 covers 18 residues. V shed 4 bases and J 4 bases; nucleotides not matched to a gene: 13. The CDR3 here is CASSAGGTSGRSRYEQYF. In DNA form, the CDR3 reads TGCGCCAGCAGCGCCGGAGGGACTAGCGGGAGATCACGTTACGAGCAGTACTTC.